The 22 T cell receptor beta chains presented below share a single source sample, sequenced in a study of cytomegalovirus exposure and HLA in healthy donors. The primer mix had 60 Vbeta and 13 Jbeta primers. Data came from immunoSEQ multiplex PCR; TCRdb stores just in-frame clones and leaves some out. This sample yields about 120,000 clones, of which about 83% are seen a single time; 2.7% belongs to the top ten. Sequences were obtained from PBMCs. These receptors came from a woman aged 40 to 50 in good health and CMV-seropositive.

J is TRBJ1-1 and V is TRBV10-3; TRBD1 aligns across 10 bases. CDR3 length: 13 residues. V dropped 7 bases and J dropped 8; count of bases not matched to a gene: 7. Germline V lookup: CDR1 ENHRY, CDR2 SYGVKD. The CDR3 DNA is TGTGCCATCACTGGGGACAGGGGTTCGGAAGCTTTCTTT. It encodes CAITGDRGSEAFF.

The rearrangement joins TRBV27 to TRBJ2-6; TRBD2 is a possible D gene (6 bases). Per the germline V gene, CDR1 is MNHEY and CDR2 is SMNVEV (reference sequence). CDR3 length equals 12 residues. Trimming stripped 4 bases from V and 13 bases from J, with 11 bases between. CDR3: CASSSEGWVLTF. The CDR3 nucleotides are TGTGCCAGCAGTTCGGAGGGCTGGGTCCTGACTTTC.

The V and J genes are TRBV7-9 and TRBJ2-7, with 11 positions matching TRBD2. The V gene end was trimmed by 4 bases and the J gene end by 4 bases; junction bases not matched to a gene: 6. The CDR3 length is 15 residues. The germline gives CDR1 SEHNR, CDR2 FQNEAQ (reference sequence). CDR3 region: CASSSTSGGRYEQYF. CDR3 in DNA: TGTGCCAGCAGCTCCACTAGCGGGGGAAGATACGAGCAGTACTTC.

The sample holds many counts of this clone. The chain uses TRBV27 and TRBJ1-6, with D possibly matching TRBD1 (5 bases). The germline V and J ends were trimmed by 6 bases and 8 bases, with 11 bases remaining between them. The CDR3 consists of 13 residues. CDR1 is MNHEY and CDR2 is SMNVEV in the germline V gene (reference sequence). CDR3 DNA sequence: TGTGCCAGCAGCCCATGGGGGGATTCACCCCTCCACTTT. Translated, it gives CASSPWGDSPLHF.

This clone came up once. The gene calls are TRBV6-5 and TRBJ2-7, with a weak D call TRBD2 (5 bases). This CDR3 is 14 amino acids long. Germline V lookup: CDR1 MNHEY, CDR2 SVGAGI. The V gene lost 4 bases and the J gene lost 9 bases, with 19 bases spanning the gap. The CDR3 sequence: CASSFEGLGSGQYF. The CDR3 DNA reads TGTGCCAGCAGTTTCGAGGGTCTCGGTAGTGGGCAGTACTTC.

This chain connects TRBV5-4 to TRBJ1-6, with D possibly being TRBD1 (6 bases). CDR1 SGHNT and CDR2 YYREEE come from the germline V gene (reference sequence). The V end was cut by 2 bases, the J end by 7 bases, with 13 bases between. The CDR3 sequence is 15 residues long. In nucleotides, the CDR3 is TGTGCCAGCAGCTTCATTGGCAGGGGAAATTCACCCCTCCACTTT. Protein sequence: CASSFIGRGNSPLHF.

This clone was seen only a few times. The chain employs TRBV13 and TRBJ2-3, with 14 positions matching TRBD2. J was trimmed by 8 bases and V by 3 bases; bases with no gene match: 7. This CDR3 has 16 residues. Germline values: CDR1 PRHDT, CDR2 FYEKMQ (reference sequence). The CDR3 nucleotides read TGTGCCAGCAGCTTCGGACTAGCGGGGGGAGGGGGTACGCAGTATTTT. This encodes CASSFGLAGGGGTQYF.

This clone appeared a single time. The gene calls are TRBV19 and TRBJ2-1, with D possibly TRBD2 on 7 matching bases. V gave up 7 bases and J gave up 0 bases, with 16 bases separating them. Per germline, CDR1 LNHDA and CDR2 SQIVND (reference sequence). The CDR3 extends over 16 amino acids. Written as DNA, the CDR3 is TGTGCCAGTAACTCTGGGGGGGCGTACTCCTACAATGAGCAGTTCTTC. Amino acids: CASNSGGAYSYNEQFF. The full variable domain, rest sourced from reference TRBV19 and TRBJ2-1, is DGGITQSPKYLFRKEGQNVTLSCEQNLNHDAMYWYRQDPGQGLRLIYYSQIVNDFQKGDIAEGYSVSREKKESFPLTVTSAQKNPTAFYLCASNSGGAYSYNEQFFGPGTRLTVL.

The DNA of the CDR3 is TGTGCCTGGAGTGGGGCCGGAAACACCATATATTTT. Protein product: CAWSGAGNTIYF. This sequence joins TRBV30 and TRBJ1-3; D is ambiguous. Germline loops: CDR1 GTSNPN, CDR2 SVGIG (reference sequence). The CDR3 runs to 12 residues. Trimming removed 1 base at V and 4 bases at J, with 5 bases between.

This rearrangement joins TRBV9 to TRBJ1-2; a weak D match, TRBD1 (5 bases). Germline V CDR1 and CDR2: SGDLS, YYNGEE. This CDR3 contains 15 residues. V was pared by 2 bases and J by 3 bases, with 14 bases between. CDR3 sequence (DNA): TGTGCCAGCAGCGTCCTCCCCGGAGGGGACTATGGCTACACCTTC. The encoded protein is CASSVLPGGDYGYTF.

The genes are TRBV5-1 and TRBJ2-2; TRBD2 agrees at 7 bases. The V gene end was trimmed by 8 bases and the J gene end by 4 bases; junction bases not matched to a gene: 8. Germline V gene lookup returns CDR1 SGHRS and CDR2 YFSETQ. The CDR3 is made up of 14 amino acids. CDR3 amino acids: CASKISGFTGELFF. Here the CDR3 DNA reads TGCGCCAGTAAGATTAGCGGGTTCACCGGGGAGCTGTTTTTT.

This chain connects TRBV19 to TRBJ1-1; possible D gene TRBD1, 5 bases. CDR1 and CDR2 (germline): LNHDA, SQIVND (reference sequence). Trimming removed 3 bases at V and 1 base at J, with 9 bases between. The CDR3 consists of 14 residues. CDR3 protein: CASSISGGNTEAFF. CDR3 nucleotide sequence: TGTGCCAGTAGTATTTCGGGGGGGAACACTGAAGCTTTCTTT.

CDR3 nucleotide sequence: TGTGCCAGCAGCGTGGACAGGGCTTGGCACGAGCAGTACTTC. Encoded protein: CASSVDRAWHEQYF. The chain combines TRBV5-6 with TRBJ2-5; 8 bases line up with TRBD1. The end of the DNA is better explained by TRBJ2-7, so the J call may be wrong. This CDR3 is 14 amino acids long. Germline values: CDR1 SGHDT, CDR2 YYEEEE.

The chain couples TRBV25-1 to TRBJ1-3, with 7 bases lining up with TRBD1. The CDR3 has 14 residues. The V segment lost 6 bases and the J segment 1 base; nucleotides outside the gene matches: 3. Germline CDR1 is MGHDK and CDR2 is SYGVNS. The CDR3 protein is CASSHRGSGNTIYF. CDR3 bases: TGTGCCAGCAGCCACAGGGGTTCTGGAAACACCATATATTTT.

This chain joins TRBV7-2 and TRBJ2-5, with 11 positions matching TRBD2. CDR1 and CDR2 from the germline V gene are SGHTA and FQGNSA. Losses at the gene ends were 5 bases for V and 0 bases for J; bases not matched to a gene: 2. The CDR3 loop spans 15 amino acids. Written as DNA, the CDR3 is TGTGCCAGCAGCAGTAGCGGGAGGGACCAAGAGACCCAGTACTTC. The encoded protein is CASSSSGRDQETQYF.

The V gene is TRBV2, the J gene TRBJ1-2; 8 nucleotides line up with TRBD1. The CDR3 extends over 12 amino acids. Germline V gives CDR1 SNHLY, CDR2 FYNNEI. Losses at the gene ends were 6 bases for V and 8 bases for J; bases not matched to a gene: 5. This CDR3 is CASRAGGAGYTF. The CDR3 nucleotides read TGTGCCAGCAGAGCAGGGGGCGCGGGCTACACCTTC.

The genes are TRBV5-6 and TRBJ2-1; 16 nucleotides match TRBD2. Germline values: CDR1 SGHDT, CDR2 YYEEEE. V trimming: 1 base; J trimming: 5 bases; junction bases outside the gene matches: 6. There are 18 residues in the CDR3. CDR3 nucleotide sequence: TGTGCCAGCAGCTTGTGGGGACTAGCGGGAGGGATAGACAATGAGCAGTTCTTC. Translated: CASSLWGLAGGIDNEQFF.

This rearrangement joins TRBV19 to TRBJ2-1, with D perhaps TRBD2 (6 bases). Germline V gene lookup returns CDR1 LNHDA and CDR2 SQIVND (reference sequence). The CDR3 extends over 14 amino acids. V dropped 7 bases and J dropped 0 bases, with 10 bases sitting between them. The CDR3 is CASTLASSYNEQFF. DNA of the CDR3: TGTGCCAGTACTCTAGCGAGCTCCTACAATGAGCAGTTCTTC.

This rearrangement joins TRBV6-1 to TRBJ2-3; 8 bases match TRBD1. The length of the CDR3 is 14 residues. The germline V gene encodes CDR1 MNHNS and CDR2 SASEGT. J lost 5 bases, V lost 6 bases, and 7 bases had no gene match. The CDR3 reads CASSSGGLGDTQYF. CDR3 nucleotides: TGTGCCAGCAGCTCAGGGGGCTTGGGAGATACGCAGTATTTT.

The chain joins TRBV7-3 to TRBJ2-2; TRBD1 aligns across 8 bases. The V gene end was trimmed by 3 bases and the J gene end by 9 bases; junction bases not matched to a gene: 6. The CDR3 runs to 14 residues. The V gene's germline CDR1 is SGHTA and CDR2 FQGTGA. DNA of the CDR3: TGTGCCAGCAGCTTGGACAGGGAAGGCAGGGAGCTGTTTTTT. It yields the protein CASSLDREGRELFF.

The genes are TRBV19 and TRBJ1-1; D remains unclear. This CDR3 region has 14 residues. Trimming took off 5 bases at V and 1 base at J, with 11 bases between the two ends. Germline CDR1 is LNHDA and CDR2 is SQIVND (reference sequence). CDR3: CASSFTSTNTEAFF. The CDR3 nucleotides read TGTGCCAGTAGTTTTACAAGTACGAACACTGAAGCTTTCTTT.

This clone was seen more than once but under ten times. The chain joins TRBV4-3 to TRBJ2-1, with D unresolved. Per germline, CDR1 LGHNA and CDR2 YSLEER. The germline V and J ends were trimmed by 3 bases and 0 bases, with 15 bases remaining between them. CDR3 length: 17 amino acids. CDR3 nucleotides: TGCGCCAGCAGCCATGGCCTCCCCCCCCGCTCCTACAATGAGCAGTTCTTC. Protein sequence: CASSHGLPPRSYNEQFF.